The 17 T cell receptor beta chains reported below all come from one sample, sequenced in a study of cytomegalovirus exposure and HLA in healthy donors. A multiplex PCR was run with 60 Vbeta primers and 13 Jbeta primers. TCRdb's table, derived via immunoSEQ multiplex PCR, lists solely in-frame clones and lacks some. Of 210,000 or so clones detected, 70% to 85% appear once; the ten largest clones hold 0.58%. The specimen sequenced was PBMCs. The receptors originated from a woman aged 40 to 49 in good health and CMV-seronegative.

DNA for the CDR3: TGTGCCAGCAGTTTCAGGGAAGGAGTCTACGAGCAGTACTTC. It translates to CASSFREGVYEQYF. This rearrangement joins TRBV2 to TRBJ2-7; D perhaps matches TRBD1 (5 bases). The germline V and J ends were trimmed by 5 bases and 3 bases, with 14 bases remaining between them. CDR1 SNHLY and CDR2 FYNNEI come from the germline V gene. This CDR3 has 14 amino acids.

This chain connects TRBV19 to TRBJ1-1; perhaps TRBD1 as D (5 bases). This CDR3 comprises 14 residues. Trimming removed 8 bases from V and 4 bases from J, with 17 bases in between. CDR1 and CDR2 from the germline V gene are LNHDA and SQIVND (reference sequence). CDR3 DNA: TGTGCCAGTGTGGGGACTCCCTGGGGCACTGAAGCTTTCTTT. Translated: CASVGTPWGTEAFF.

This chain uses TRBV21-1 with TRBJ2-2; the table assigns TRBD2, which was not confirmed against the DNA. TRBV21-1 is a known pseudogene. This CDR3 has 15 amino acids. The CDR3 here is CASSAYVSVAGELFF. CDR3 bases: TGTGCCAGCAGCGCCTACGTTAGCGTGGCCGGGGAGCTGTTTTTT.

V usage is TRBV19 and J usage is TRBJ2-7; D may be TRBD2 (6 bases). The CDR3 runs 12 residues. The germline V gene has CDR1 LNHDA and CDR2 SQIVND (reference sequence). Trimming removed 3 bases from V and 3 bases from J, with 6 bases in between. The DNA of the CDR3 is TGTGCCAGTAGTATGGAGGGCTACGAGCAGTACTTC. Translated, it gives CASSMEGYEQYF. Supplemented by reference TRBV19 and TRBJ2-7, the full variable domain reads DGGITQSPKYLFRKEGQNVTLSCEQNLNHDAMYWYRQDPGQGLRLIYYSQIVNDFQKGDIAEGYSVSREKKESFPLTVTSAQKNPTAFYLCASSMEGYEQYFGPGTRLTVT.

This chain uses TRBV25-1 with TRBJ1-2; tentative D call: TRBD1 (5 bases). This CDR3 is 13 amino acids long. V lost 5 bases and J lost 6, with 13 bases in between. Germline CDR1 MGHDK, CDR2 SYGVNS. CDR3 sequence reads: CASSRDFRDGYTF. CDR3 bases: TGTGCCAGCAGTAGGGACTTTCGAGATGGCTACACCTTC.

V usage is TRBV25-1 and J usage is TRBJ2-7; TRBD1 agrees at 9 bases. The V segment lost 6 bases and the J segment 2 bases; nucleotides outside the gene matches: 8. The CDR3 extends over 15 amino acids. Germline-derived CDR1 and CDR2 are MGHDK and SYGVNS. CDR3 region: CASRGDRGGPYEQYF. Here the CDR3 DNA reads TGTGCCAGCAGAGGAGACAGGGGGGGCCCCTACGAGCAGTACTTC.

This chain connects TRBV5-4 to TRBJ2-1; D is possibly TRBD1 (5 bases). The CDR3 loop spans 15 amino acids. Germline V gives CDR1 SGHNT, CDR2 YYREEE (reference sequence). V lost 0 bases and J 8 bases, leaving 15 bases between the germline ends. The CDR3 protein is CASSLDSQGGDEQFF. CDR3 nucleotide sequence: TGTGCCAGCAGCTTGGACAGCCAGGGCGGCGATGAGCAGTTCTTC.

This clone was counted between two and nine times. This chain connects TRBV4-1 to TRBJ1-5; 8 nucleotides match TRBD1. With 0 bases clipped from V and 1 base from J, the junction kept 2 bases outside the gene matches. In germline, CDR1 is MGHRA, CDR2 YSYEKL. The CDR3 has 16 amino acids. CDR3 protein: CASSQEGQVSNQPQHF. CDR3 in DNA: TGCGCCAGCAGCCAAGAGGGACAGGTGAGCAATCAGCCCCAGCATTTT.

A few counts support this clone. The rearrangement joins TRBV7-8 to TRBJ2-1, with D uncertain. The CDR3 contains 14 residues. V lost 1 base and J 12 bases, leaving 16 bases between the germline ends. Per germline, CDR1 SGHVS and CDR2 FQNEAQ. The CDR3 reads CASSLGHYNEVQFF. In nucleotides, the CDR3 is TGTGCCAGCAGCTTAGGTCACTACAATGAAGTGCAGTTCTTC.

V gene TRBV27 combines with J gene TRBJ2-1; 15 bases agree with TRBD2. V lost 5 bases, J lost 5 bases, and 7 bases stayed unmatched. The germline CDR1 and CDR2 sequences are MNHEY and SMNVEV (reference sequence). The CDR3 loop spans 17 amino acids. DNA of the CDR3: TGTGCCAGCAGTCCCCGACGGACTAGCGGGGGGGACAATGAGCAGTTCTTC. Amino acids: CASSPRRTSGGDNEQFF.

The chain joins TRBV27 to TRBJ1-4; 8 nucleotides align to TRBD1. The length of the CDR3 is 18 residues. Germline lookup yields CDR1 MNHEY and CDR2 SMNVEV (reference sequence). V gave up 5 bases and J gave up 2 bases; unmatched junction bases: 13. CDR3: CASSRRKTGEYTNEKLFF. As DNA, the CDR3 is TGTGCCAGCAGTAGGCGGAAGACAGGGGAGTATACTAATGAAAAACTGTTTTTT.

This chain connects TRBV6-1 to TRBJ1-6, with D possibly matching TRBD1 (6 bases). Germline CDR1 is MNHNS and CDR2 is SASEGT. Trimming took off 6 bases at V and 6 bases at J, with 15 bases between the two ends. This CDR3 spans 15 amino acids. The CDR3 DNA reads as TGTGCCAGCAGAGGCCCGGGACATAGTAATTCACCCCTCCACTTT. It codes for CASRGPGHSNSPLHF.

This clone was found a few times. The genes are TRBV5-4 and TRBJ1-4; D might be TRBD1 (5 bases). Trimming left V 1 base short and J 0 bases short, with 10 bases between. The CDR3 loop spans 16 amino acids. Germline CDR1 SGHNT, CDR2 YYREEE (reference sequence). CDR3 in amino acids: CASSLRREATNEKLFF. CDR3 sequence (DNA): TGTGCCAGCAGCTTGCGCAGGGAAGCAACTAATGAAAAACTGTTTTTT. The full variable domain, in which reference TRBV5-4 and TRBJ1-4 provide the parts outside the CDR3, is ETGVTQSPTHLIKTRGQQVTLRCSSQSGHNTVSWYQQALGQGPQFIFQYYREEENGRGNFPPRFSGLQFPNYSSELNVNALELDDSALYLCASSLRREATNEKLFFGSGTQLSVL.

The gene calls are TRBV19 and TRBJ2-3, with D possibly matching TRBD2 (7 bases). Germline V lookup: CDR1 LNHDA, CDR2 SQIVND (reference sequence). The V end lost 3 bases, the J end lost 5 bases, and 15 bases lay between the germline ends. The CDR3 runs to 15 residues. The CDR3 nucleotides read TGTGCCAGTAGTATTGGGGGCGGGGGTGGAGATACGCAGTATTTT. As protein: CASSIGGGGGDTQYF.

J is TRBJ1-2 and V is TRBV28; D remains unclear. The germline V and J ends were trimmed by 3 bases and 4 bases, with 9 bases remaining between them. CDR1 MDHEN and CDR2 SYDVKM come from the germline V gene. This CDR3 has 13 residues. The CDR3 reads CASSFSGGYGYTF. CDR3 coding DNA: TGTGCCAGCAGTTTTTCGGGAGGCTATGGCTACACCTTC.

V and J are TRBV30 and TRBJ2-7; TRBD1 aligns across 7 bases. Germline V gene sequence: CDR1 GTSNPN, CDR2 SVGIG (reference sequence). J lost 6 bases, V lost 5 bases, and 10 bases had no gene match. The CDR3 has 13 amino acids. CDR3 in DNA: TGTGCCTGGGATTGGACAGGCTTAAGCGAGCAGTACTTC. Its protein product is CAWDWTGLSEQYF.

V is TRBV30 and J is TRBJ2-2; D call uncertain. The CDR3 consists of 14 residues. The V end was cut by 4 bases, the J end by 1 base, with 10 bases between. Germline V gene sequence: CDR1 GTSNPN, CDR2 SVGIG (reference sequence). The CDR3 coding sequence is TGTGCCTGGAAGTCCAGTATGAACACCGGGGAGCTGTTTTTT. It translates to CAWKSSMNTGELFF.